This T cell receptor beta chain is drawn from a study of blood T cell repertoires in COVID-19. Background on the study: COVID-19 samples from acute and convalescent phases originated in the United States, Italy and Spain. PBMCs, B-cell-depleted T cells, or T cells were the source of the cDNA or gDNA that made up the material.

Sequencing used immunoSEQ multiplex PCR; TCRdb keeps in-frame clones, though not all of them. The table lists about 290,000 clones, roughly 91% of them singletons. The germline CDR1 and CDR2 sequences are KGHDR and SFDVKD. This CDR3 comprises 13 residues. With V trimmed by 5 bases and J by 5 bases, 4 bases remained unmatched. Seattle researchers signed up patients amid active infection and tracked them longitudinally. Sequenced: peripheral blood. This receptor was obtained from a woman younger than 45 with COVID-19, enrolled during active disease. V usage is TRBV24-1 and J usage is TRBJ2-5; the match to TRBD1 covers 7 bases. CDR3 DNA: TGTGCCACCAGTGGCGAGGACAGGGAGACCCAGTACTTC. Amino acids: CATSGEDRETQYF.